These T cell receptor beta chains were read from a single sample in a study of cytomegalovirus exposure and HLA in healthy donors. The protocol was immunoSEQ multiplex PCR, while the TCRdb copy is restricted to in-frame clones and leaves out a portion. Of around 99,000 clones listed, roughly 82% are singletons. Sequencing used PBMCs. The receptors shown here come from a man aged 30 to 45 in good health and CMV-seropositive. CDR3s include the opening cysteine and the closing phenylalanine or tryptophan. A D gene is named only where the DNA matches it firmly. Expanded clones get a size class; other rows say once, few or many, or leave the size out.

clone_size j_call v_call d_call cdr3_aa cdr3_nt
. TRBJ2-3 TRBV30 TRBD1 CAWTTQGALTDTQYF TGTGCCTGGACCACGCAGGGGGCCTTAACAGATACGCAGTATTTT
. TRBJ1-1 TRBV10-3 TRBD1 CAITEQGLNTEAFF TGTGCCATCACCGAACAGGGGCTGAACACTGAAGCTTTCTTT
. TRBJ1-4 TRBV4-1 . CASSQLQGIEKLFF TGCGCCAGCAGCCAATTACAGGGAATCGAAAAACTGTTTTTT
once TRBJ1-3 TRBV30 . CAWSGARGNTIYF TGTGCCTGGAGTGGGGCCAGGGGAAACACCATATATTTT
. TRBJ1-1 TRBV19 . CASSLQGSTEAFF TGTGCCAGTAGCCTTCAGGGGAGCACTGAAGCTTTCTTT
. TRBJ1-1 TRBV2 TRBD1 CASSAGGRYTEAFF TGTGCCAGCAGTGCAGGGGGCAGGTACACTGAAGCTTTCTTT
. TRBJ2-3 TRBV7-9 TRBD2 CASSKEQTGGPTDTQYF TGTGCCAGCAGCAAAGAGCAGACGGGGGGGCCAACAGATACGCAGTATTTT
. TRBJ1-3 TRBV6-1 . CASSSRFSGNTIYF TGTGCCAGCAGTTCACGGTTTTCTGGAAACACCATATATTTT
. TRBJ1-5 TRBV19 . CASNPSHSTVYQPQHF TGTGCCAGTAATCCTTCGCATTCGACAGTCTATCAGCCCCAGCATTTT
. TRBJ2-2 TRBV5-3 TRBD1 CARSSRGRTGELFF TGTGCCAGAAGCTCGAGGGGGCGCACCGGGGAGCTGTTTTTT
once TRBJ1-2 TRBV6-6 . CAIRGGTSYGYTF TGTGCCATTAGGGGGGGGACCAGCTATGGCTACACCTTC
. TRBJ1-5 TRBV5-6 . CASSLGASPLNQPQHF TGTGCCAGCAGCTTGGGTGCAAGCCCCCTTAATCAGCCCCAGCATTTT
. TRBJ2-7 TRBV21-1 . CASTAGGDLHEQYF TGTGCCAGCACTGCTGGAGGGGATCTCCACGAGCAGTACTTC
. TRBJ2-2 TRBV2 TRBD1 CASTRQGGTGELFF TGTGCCAGCACCCGACAGGGCGGGACCGGGGAGCTGTTTTTT
. TRBJ1-3 TRBV2 . CASSAPGHLLSGNTIYF TGTGCCAGCAGTGCCCCCGGACACCTTCTCTCTGGAAACACCATATATTTT
. TRBJ1-2 TRBV29-1 . CSVDLGRLYGYTF TGCAGCGTTGATCTAGGCAGACTCTATGGCTACACCTTC
. TRBJ2-2 TRBV6-1 . CASSRRHLNTGELFF TGTGCCAGCAGCCGGAGGCACTTGAACACCGGGGAGCTGTTTTTT
. TRBJ1-1 TRBV5-4 TRBD1 CASSLGRGSTEAFF TGTGCCAGCAGCTTAGGCAGGGGGTCCACTGAAGCTTTCTTT
few TRBJ2-7 TRBV1 . CTSSQPTDREMSYEQYF TGCACCAGCAGCCAGCCCACGGACAGGGAGATGTCCTACGAGCAGTACTTC
. TRBJ1-4 TRBV18 . CASSPGWSPTNEKLFF TGTGCCAGCTCCCCCGGGTGGTCTCCAACTAATGAAAAACTGTTTTTT
. TRBJ2-5 TRBV5-6 . CASSLFQKETQYF TGTGCCAGCAGCTTGTTCCAGAAAGAGACCCAGTACTTC
. TRBJ2-3 TRBV30 . CAWSVLGSTDTQYF TGTGCCTGGAGTGTACTCGGGAGCACAGATACGCAGTATTTT
. TRBJ1-1 TRBV29-1 . CSVDYTGNTEAFF TGCAGCGTTGATTATACAGGGAACACTGAAGCTTTCTTT
. TRBJ2-7 TRBV5-4 . CASSASGIPWEQYF TGTGCCAGCAGCGCCTCGGGTATACCTTGGGAGCAGTACTTC
. TRBJ2-6 TRBV5-4 . CASSLSSGANGLTF TGTGCCAGCAGCTTGTCTTCTGGGGCCAACGGCCTGACTTTC
. TRBJ2-7 TRBV10-1 TRBD1 CASSEALGTGVGEQYF TGCGCCAGCAGTGAGGCCCTCGGGACAGGGGTTGGCGAGCAGTACTTC
once TRBJ1-1 TRBV29-1 TRBD1 CSVVDRVRDTEAFF TGCAGCGTTGTGGACAGGGTCCGGGACACTGAAGCTTTCTTT
. TRBJ2-7 TRBV20-1 . CSAISEWQYF TGCAGTGCTATATCCGAGTGGCAGTACTTC
. TRBJ2-7 TRBV30 . CAWTDPGAYEQYF TGTGCCTGGACTGATCCGGGTGCCTACGAGCAGTACTTC
. TRBJ1-1 TRBV29-1 . CSGSVTENTEAFF TGCAGCGGTTCCGTGACAGAGAACACTGAAGCTTTCTTT
. TRBJ1-2 TRBV6-5 TRBD1 CASSTGQGAKGYTF TGTGCCAGCAGTACGGGACAGGGGGCAAAAGGCTACACCTTC
. TRBJ2-7 TRBV11-3 TRBD2 CASRPGLAGRDFYEQYF TGTGCCAGCAGACCAGGACTAGCGGGGAGGGATTTCTACGAGCAGTACTTC
. TRBJ1-1 TRBV18 . CASSFSGLATEAFF TGTGCCAGCTCATTTTCAGGGTTGGCCACTGAAGCTTTCTTT
once TRBJ1-6 TRBV25-1 TRBD1 CASSELQGFSPLHF TGTGCCAGCAGTGAATTACAGGGGTTTTCACCCCTCCACTTT
. TRBJ1-5 TRBV18 . CASSKAGEQPQHF TGTGCCAGCTCGAAAGCGGGGGAACAGCCCCAGCATTTT
. TRBJ2-2 TRBV12-5 TRBD2 CASGLDDLAGYTGELFF TGTGCTAGTGGTTTGGATGACCTAGCGGGGTACACCGGGGAGCTGTTTTTT
. TRBJ1-1 TRBV19 . CASSGGQKAFF TGTGCCAGTAGTGGAGGACAGAAAGCTTTCTTT
. TRBJ1-6 TRBV5-6 . CASSLSVTVDSPLHF TGTGCCAGCAGCTTGTCTGTCACAGTGGATTCACCCCTCCACTTT
. TRBJ2-3 TRBV10-3 TRBD1 CAIRTTGESTDTQYF TGTGCCATCAGGACGACAGGGGAATCGACAGATACGCAGTATTTT
. TRBJ2-7 TRBV6-5 . CASSEDFNRHF TGTGCCAGCAGTGAAGACTTTAACCGACACTTC
. TRBJ1-2 TRBV5-4 TRBD1 CASSPRGTGNGYTF TGTGCCAGCAGCCCCAGAGGGACAGGTAATGGCTACACCTTC
few TRBJ2-3 TRBV6-4 TRBD2 CASSAFSGGAGDTQYF TGTGCCAGCAGTGCCTTTAGCGGGGGGGCCGGAGATACGCAGTATTTT
once TRBJ1-1 TRBV7-9 . CASSLMGPEAFF TGTGCCAGCAGCTTAATGGGGCCTGAAGCTTTCTTT
. TRBJ1-4 TRBV11-2 . CASSETHRVSGEKLFF TGTGCCAGCAGCGAGACTCACAGGGTTTCGGGTGAAAAACTGTTTTTT
few TRBJ2-5 TRBV29-1 . CSVDRQNKETQYF TGCAGCGTTGATCGACAGAACAAAGAGACCCAGTACTTC
. TRBJ1-1 TRBV19 . CASSIWGSNTEAFF TGTGCCAGTAGTATATGGGGCTCGAACACTGAAGCTTTCTTT
. TRBJ1-2 TRBV6-1 . CASSQRTNLDYGYTF TGTGCCAGCAGCCAACGGACAAATTTGGACTATGGCTACACCTTC
once TRBJ2-1 TRBV10-3 . CAIRRLDNNEQFF TGTGCCATCAGGAGACTAGATAACAATGAGCAGTTCTTC
once TRBJ2-2 TRBV6-1 . CASSWAWGDTGELFF TGTGCCAGCAGTTGGGCATGGGGGGACACCGGGGAGCTGTTTTTT
few TRBJ1-2 TRBV6-1 TRBD1 CASSEGQGFGYGYTF TGTGCCAGCAGTGAAGGACAGGGTTTCGGGTATGGCTACACCTTC
. TRBJ2-7 TRBV7-9 . CASSRDPYEQYF TGTGCCAGCAGCCGAGATCCCTACGAGCAGTACTTC
. TRBJ2-6 TRBV5-1 . CASSRRGGISGANGLTF TGCGCCAGCAGCCGTAGGGGGGGAATCTCTGGGGCCAACGGCCTGACTTTC
. TRBJ2-3 TRBV5-8 TRBD2 CASSLVVVAGTTDTQYF TGTGCCAGCAGCTTGGTGGTAGTAGCGGGGACCACAGATACGCAGTATTTT
. TRBJ2-7 TRBV5-1 TRBD1 CASSPGQGNYEQYF TGCGCCAGCAGCCCCGGACAGGGGAACTACGAGCAGTACTTC
. TRBJ2-4 TRBV7-2 . CASSFSLNSQYF TGTGCCAGCAGCTTCTCCTTAAACAGTCAGTACTTC
once TRBJ2-3 TRBV5-1 TRBD2 CASCFGLDVNTDTQYF TGCGCCAGTTGTTTCGGACTAGATGTAAACACAGATACGCAGTATTTT
. TRBJ1-2 TRBV30 TRBD1 CAWNRGYNGGYTF TGTGCCTGGAACAGGGGGTACAACGGTGGCTACACCTTC
. TRBJ1-4 TRBV10-3 TRBD1 CAISERRQGNNEKLFF TGTGCCATCAGTGAGAGAAGACAGGGCAATAATGAAAAACTGTTTTTT
few TRBJ2-2 TRBV7-9 TRBD2 CASSFGRGRVPGELFF TGTGCCAGCAGCTTCGGGAGGGGCAGGGTCCCCGGGGAGCTGTTTTTT